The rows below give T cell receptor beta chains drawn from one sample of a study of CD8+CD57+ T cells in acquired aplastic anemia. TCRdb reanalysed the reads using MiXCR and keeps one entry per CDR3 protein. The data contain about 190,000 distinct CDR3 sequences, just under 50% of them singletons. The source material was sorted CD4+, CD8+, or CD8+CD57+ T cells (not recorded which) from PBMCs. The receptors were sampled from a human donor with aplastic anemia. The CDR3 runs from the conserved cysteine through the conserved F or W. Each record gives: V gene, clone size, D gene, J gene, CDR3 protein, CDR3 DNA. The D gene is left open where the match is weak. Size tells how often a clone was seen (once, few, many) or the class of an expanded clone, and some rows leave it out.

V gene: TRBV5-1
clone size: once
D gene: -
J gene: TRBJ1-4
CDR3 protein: CASSLDSTGSEKLFF
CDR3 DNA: TGCGCCAGCAGCTTGGATTCCACAGGGTCTGAAAAACTGTTTTTT

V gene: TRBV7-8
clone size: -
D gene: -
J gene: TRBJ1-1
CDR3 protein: CASSTQTGDTEAFF
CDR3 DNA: TGTGCCAGCAGTACACAGACAGGTGACACTGAAGCTTTCTTT

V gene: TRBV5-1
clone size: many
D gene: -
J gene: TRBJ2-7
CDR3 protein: CASSLATGRSYEQYF
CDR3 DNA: TGCGCCAGCAGCTTGGCTACGGGGCGCTCCTACGAGCAGTACTTC

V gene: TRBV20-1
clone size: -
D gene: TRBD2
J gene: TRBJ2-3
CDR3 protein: CSATRLAGTVDTQYF
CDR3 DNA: TGCAGTGCTACGCGACTAGCGGGGACGGTAGATACGCAGTATTTT

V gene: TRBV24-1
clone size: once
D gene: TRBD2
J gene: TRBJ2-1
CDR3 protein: CATSDLAGLSNEQFF
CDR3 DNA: TGTGCCACCAGTGATCTAGCGGGGTTGAGTAATGAGCAGTTCTTC

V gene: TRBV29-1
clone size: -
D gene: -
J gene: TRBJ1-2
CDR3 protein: CSVVVGVDGYTF
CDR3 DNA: TGCAGCGTGGTCGTTGGAGTGGATGGCTACACCTTC

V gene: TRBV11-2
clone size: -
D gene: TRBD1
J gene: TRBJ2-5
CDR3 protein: CASSWTGGGRETQYF
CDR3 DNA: TGTGCCAGCAGCTGGACAGGGGGAGGTCGAGAGACCCAGTACTTC

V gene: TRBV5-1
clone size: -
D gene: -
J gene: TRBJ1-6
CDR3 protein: CASSFGWSGMAPLHF
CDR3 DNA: TGCGCCAGCAGCTTTGGGTGGAGCGGTATGGCACCCCTTCACTTT

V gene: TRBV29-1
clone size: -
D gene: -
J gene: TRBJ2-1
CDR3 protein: CSVEVMGPEQFF
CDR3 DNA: TGCAGCGTTGAGGTCATGGGACCTGAGCAGTTCTTC

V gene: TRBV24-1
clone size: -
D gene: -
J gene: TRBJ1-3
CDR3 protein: CATSHRGSARVGTNSGNTIYF
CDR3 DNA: TGTGCCACCAGTCATCGGGGCAGTGCTAGAGTAGGGACAAACTCTGGAAACACCATATATTTT

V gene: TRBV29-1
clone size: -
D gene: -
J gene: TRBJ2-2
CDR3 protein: CSGQRSGNTGELFF
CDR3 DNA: TGCAGCGGCCAACGGAGCGGGAACACCGGGGAGCTGTTTTTT

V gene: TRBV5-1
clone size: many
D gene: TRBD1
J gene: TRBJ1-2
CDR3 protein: CASSLGGTDNGYTF
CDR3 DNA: TGCGCCAGCAGCTTGGGAGGGACAGATAATGGCTACACCTTC

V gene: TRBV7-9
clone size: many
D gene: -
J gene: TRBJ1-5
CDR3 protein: CASSLLSNQPQHF
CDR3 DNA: TGTGCCAGCAGCCTATTAAGCAATCAGCCCCAGCATTTT

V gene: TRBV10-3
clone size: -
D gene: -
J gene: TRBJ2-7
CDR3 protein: CAIVQGPSSYEQYF
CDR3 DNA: TGTGCCATCGTGCAGGGGCCGAGCTCCTACGAGCAGTACTTC

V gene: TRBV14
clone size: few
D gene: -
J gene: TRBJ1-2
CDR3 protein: CASSQARYGYTF
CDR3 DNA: TGTGCCAGCAGCCAAGCACGCTATGGCTACACCTTC

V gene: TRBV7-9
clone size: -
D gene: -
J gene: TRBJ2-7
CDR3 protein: CASSLGAVSYEQYF
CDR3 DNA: TGTGCCAGCAGCTTAGGAGCGGTCAGCTACGAGCAGTACTTC

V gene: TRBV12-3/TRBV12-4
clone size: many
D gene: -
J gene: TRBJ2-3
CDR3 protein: CASSALDTQYF
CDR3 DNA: TGTGCCAGCAGTGCGCTGGATACGCAGTATTTT

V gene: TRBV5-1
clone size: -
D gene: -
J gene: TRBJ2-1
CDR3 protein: CASSLRGLNEQFF
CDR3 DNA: TGCGCCAGCAGCTTGAGGGGTCTCAATGAGCAGTTCTTC